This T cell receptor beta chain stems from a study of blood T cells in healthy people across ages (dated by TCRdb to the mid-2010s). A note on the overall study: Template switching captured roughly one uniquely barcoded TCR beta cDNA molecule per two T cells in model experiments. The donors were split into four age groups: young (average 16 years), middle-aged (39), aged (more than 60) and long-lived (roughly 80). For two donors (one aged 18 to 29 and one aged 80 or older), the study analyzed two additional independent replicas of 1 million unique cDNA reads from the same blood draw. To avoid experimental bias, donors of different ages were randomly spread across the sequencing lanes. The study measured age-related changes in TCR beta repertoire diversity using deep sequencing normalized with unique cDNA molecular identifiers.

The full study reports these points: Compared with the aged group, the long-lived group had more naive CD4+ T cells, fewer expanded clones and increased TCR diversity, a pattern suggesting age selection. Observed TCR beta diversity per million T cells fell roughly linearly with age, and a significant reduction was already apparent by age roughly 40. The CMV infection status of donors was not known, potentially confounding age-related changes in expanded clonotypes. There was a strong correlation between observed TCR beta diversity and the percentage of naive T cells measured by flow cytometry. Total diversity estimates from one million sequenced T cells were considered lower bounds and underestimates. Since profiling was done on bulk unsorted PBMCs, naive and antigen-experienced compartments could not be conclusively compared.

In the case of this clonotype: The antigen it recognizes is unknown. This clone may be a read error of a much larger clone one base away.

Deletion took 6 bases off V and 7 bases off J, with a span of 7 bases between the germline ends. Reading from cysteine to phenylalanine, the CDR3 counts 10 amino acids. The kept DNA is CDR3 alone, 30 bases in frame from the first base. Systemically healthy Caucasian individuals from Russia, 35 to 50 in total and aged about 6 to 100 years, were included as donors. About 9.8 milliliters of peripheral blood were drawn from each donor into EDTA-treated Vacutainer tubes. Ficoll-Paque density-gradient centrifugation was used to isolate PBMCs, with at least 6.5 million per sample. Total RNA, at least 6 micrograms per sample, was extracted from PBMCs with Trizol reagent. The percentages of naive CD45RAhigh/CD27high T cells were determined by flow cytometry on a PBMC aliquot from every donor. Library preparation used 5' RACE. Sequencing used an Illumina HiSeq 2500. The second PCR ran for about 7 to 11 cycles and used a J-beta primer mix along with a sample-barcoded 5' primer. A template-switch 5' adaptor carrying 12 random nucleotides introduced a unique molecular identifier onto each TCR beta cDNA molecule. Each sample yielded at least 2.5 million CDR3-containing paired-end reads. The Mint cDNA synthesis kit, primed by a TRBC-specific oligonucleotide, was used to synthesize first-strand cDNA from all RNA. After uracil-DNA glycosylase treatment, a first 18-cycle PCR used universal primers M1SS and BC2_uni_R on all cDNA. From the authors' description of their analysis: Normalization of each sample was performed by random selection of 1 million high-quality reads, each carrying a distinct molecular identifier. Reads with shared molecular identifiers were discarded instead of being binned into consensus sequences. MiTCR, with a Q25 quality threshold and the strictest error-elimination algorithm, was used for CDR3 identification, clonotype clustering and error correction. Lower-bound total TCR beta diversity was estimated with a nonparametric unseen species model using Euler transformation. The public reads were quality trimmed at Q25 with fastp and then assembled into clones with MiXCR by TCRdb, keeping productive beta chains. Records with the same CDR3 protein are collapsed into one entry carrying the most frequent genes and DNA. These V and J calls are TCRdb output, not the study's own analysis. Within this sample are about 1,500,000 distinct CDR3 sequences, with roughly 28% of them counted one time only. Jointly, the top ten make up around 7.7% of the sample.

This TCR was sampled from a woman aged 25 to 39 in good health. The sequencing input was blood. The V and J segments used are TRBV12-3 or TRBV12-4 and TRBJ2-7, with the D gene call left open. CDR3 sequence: CASSEQEQYF. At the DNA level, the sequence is TGTGCCAGCAGCGAACAGGAGCAGTACTTC.